There are many counts of the clone carrying this TCR beta chain. Antigen specificity is unknown. The data were obtained in a study of molecular identifiers for immune sequencing clone quantification. One entry per CDR3 protein results from TCRdb running MiXCR on the PCR reads. This sample has about 640,000 distinct CDR3 sequences, with about 20% found just once. Findings of the study overall: Identical TCR molecules sharing a barcode could underestimate highly expanded clone sizes. Beyond 20 RNA copies, clones held over 98% of effector molecules, compared with under 1% in naive cells.

Naive CD8 T cells underwent sorting with the CD8+CD4-CCR7+CD45RA+ definition. The receptor was derived from a human donor in good health. Some libraries in this study had Jurkat cell RNA spiked in. Material: naive CD8+ T cells from blood, with Jurkat cell RNA spiked in. Described subset: FACS-sorted CD8+CD4-CCR7+CD45RA+ naive T cells.

The CDR3 DNA reads as TGTGCCAGCAGTTTGTACGACAGGGCCCCCGAGCAGTACTTC. Protein product: CASSLYDRAPEQYF. This chain uses TRBV28 with TRBJ2-7; 7 nucleotides match TRBD1. V lost 3 bases and J lost 6; bases outside the gene matches: 8. The CDR3 has 14 amino acids. Germline assignment: CDR1 MDHEN and CDR2 SYDVKM. The full variable domain, with the rest looked up from reference TRBV28 and TRBJ2-7, is DVKVTQSSRYLVKRTGEKVFLECVQDMDHENMFWYRQDPGLGLRLIYFSYDVKMKEKGDIPEGYSVSREKKERFSLILESASTNQTSMYLCASSLYDRAPEQYFGPGTRLTVT.